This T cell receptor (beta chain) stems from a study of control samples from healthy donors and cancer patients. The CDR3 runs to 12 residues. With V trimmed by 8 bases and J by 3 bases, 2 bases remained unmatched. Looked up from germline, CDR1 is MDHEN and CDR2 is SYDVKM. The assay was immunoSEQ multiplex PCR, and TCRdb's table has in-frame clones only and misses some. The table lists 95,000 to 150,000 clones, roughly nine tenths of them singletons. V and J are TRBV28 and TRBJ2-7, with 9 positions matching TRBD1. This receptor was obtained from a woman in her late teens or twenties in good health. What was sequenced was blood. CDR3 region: CASWDRVYEQYF. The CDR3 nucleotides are TGTGCCAGCTGGGACAGGGTCTACGAGCAGTACTTC.